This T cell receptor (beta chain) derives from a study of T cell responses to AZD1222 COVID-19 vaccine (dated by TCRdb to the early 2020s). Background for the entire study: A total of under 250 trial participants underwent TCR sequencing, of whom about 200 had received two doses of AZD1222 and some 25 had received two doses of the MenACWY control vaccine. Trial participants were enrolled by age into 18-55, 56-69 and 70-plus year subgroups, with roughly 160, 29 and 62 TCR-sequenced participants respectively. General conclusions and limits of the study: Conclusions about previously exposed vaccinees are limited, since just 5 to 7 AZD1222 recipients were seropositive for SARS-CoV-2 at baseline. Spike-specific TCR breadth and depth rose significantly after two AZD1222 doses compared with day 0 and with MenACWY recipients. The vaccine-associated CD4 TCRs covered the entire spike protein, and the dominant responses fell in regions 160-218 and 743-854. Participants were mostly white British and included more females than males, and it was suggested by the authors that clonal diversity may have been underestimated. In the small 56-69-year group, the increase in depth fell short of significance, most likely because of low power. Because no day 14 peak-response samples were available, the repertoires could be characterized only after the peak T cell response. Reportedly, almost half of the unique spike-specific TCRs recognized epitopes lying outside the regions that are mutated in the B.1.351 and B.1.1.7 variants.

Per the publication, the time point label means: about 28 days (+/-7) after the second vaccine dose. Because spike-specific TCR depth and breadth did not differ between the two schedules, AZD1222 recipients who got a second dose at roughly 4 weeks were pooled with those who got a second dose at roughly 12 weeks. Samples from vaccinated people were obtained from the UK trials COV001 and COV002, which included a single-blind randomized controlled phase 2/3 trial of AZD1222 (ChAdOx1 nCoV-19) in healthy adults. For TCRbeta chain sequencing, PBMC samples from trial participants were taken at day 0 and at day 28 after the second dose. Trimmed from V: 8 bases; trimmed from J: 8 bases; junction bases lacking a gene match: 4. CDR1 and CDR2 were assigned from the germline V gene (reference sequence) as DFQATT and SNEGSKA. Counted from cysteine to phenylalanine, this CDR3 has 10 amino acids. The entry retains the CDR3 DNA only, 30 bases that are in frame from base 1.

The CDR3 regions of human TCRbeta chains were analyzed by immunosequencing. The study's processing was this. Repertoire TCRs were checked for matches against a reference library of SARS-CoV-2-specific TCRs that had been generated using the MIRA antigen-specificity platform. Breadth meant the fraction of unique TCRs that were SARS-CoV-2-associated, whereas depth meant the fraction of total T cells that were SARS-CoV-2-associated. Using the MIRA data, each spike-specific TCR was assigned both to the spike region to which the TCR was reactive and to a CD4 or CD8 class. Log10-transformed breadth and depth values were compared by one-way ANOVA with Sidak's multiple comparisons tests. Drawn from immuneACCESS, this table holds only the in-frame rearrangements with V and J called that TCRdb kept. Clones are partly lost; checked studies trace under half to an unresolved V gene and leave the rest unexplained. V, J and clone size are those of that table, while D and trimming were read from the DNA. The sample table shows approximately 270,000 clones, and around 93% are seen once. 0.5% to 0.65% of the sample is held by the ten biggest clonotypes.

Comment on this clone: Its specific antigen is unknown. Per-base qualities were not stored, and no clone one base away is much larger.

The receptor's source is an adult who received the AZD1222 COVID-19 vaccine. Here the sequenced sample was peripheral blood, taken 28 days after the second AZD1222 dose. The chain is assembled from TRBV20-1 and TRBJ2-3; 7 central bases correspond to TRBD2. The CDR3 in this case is CSPERGTQYF. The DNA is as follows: TGCAGTCCGGAGCGGGGTACGCAGTATTTT.